The entry that follows covers one T cell receptor (beta chain) sequence. The antigen remains unidentified. The authors ran a second PCR of 7 to 11 cycles using a sample-barcoded 5' primer and a J-beta primer mix. TCRdb re-analysed the 5' RACE reads in MiXCR, keeping a single row per CDR3 protein. The table shows fewer than 2 million distinct CDR3 sequences, with 39% occurring only once. V was shortened by 8 bases and J by 6 bases, with 9 bases between the two germline ends. CDR1 is MGHRA, CDR2 YSYEKL, per germline. This CDR3 region has 11 residues. These data belong to a study of blood T cells in healthy people across ages. Findings and limits, study-wide: Higher diversity, along with more naive CD4+ cells, distinguished long-lived donors from aged donors.

This sequence joins TRBV4-1 and TRBJ2-3; perhaps TRBD2 as D (7 bases). This receptor was identified in a human donor in good health. The source material was blood. The CDR3 region has the DNA TGCGCCAGCGAGGGGGGGGATACGCAGTATTTT. It encodes CASEGGDTQYF.